The T cell receptor (beta chain) described here comes from a study of cytomegalovirus exposure and HLA in healthy donors. Overall study context: Within an early data release were around 87 million unique TCRs drawn from HLA-typed donors.

The study ran its PCR with 60 Vbeta and 13 Jbeta primers. Original handling: In a later analysis, the count reached about 75 million unique TCR beta chains, with around 10 million shared. Data came from immunoSEQ multiplex PCR; TCRdb stores just in-frame clones and leaves some out. V and J calls and clone size are those listed in that table; D and trimming were worked out from the DNA. The sample has 85,000 to 100,000 clones, 86% seen once. There are 15 residues in the CDR3. Trimming took off 9 bases at V and 2 bases at J, with 20 bases between the two ends. The germline gives CDR1 MNHEY, CDR2 SVGAGI. Those who donated were healthy bone marrow donors.

Sequencing used PBMCs. The clonotype originates from a man aged 25-45 years in good health and CMV-seropositive. The chain is built from TRBV6-5 and TRBJ2-7; a possible D gene is TRBD2 (6 bases). In DNA, the CDR3 is TGTGCCAGTTGGGAGGCAAGTGCTCCGCCCTACGAGCAGTACTTC. It encodes CASWEASAPPYEQYF.